This entry lists 12 T cell receptor beta chains sequenced from one sample in a study of Tregs in tolerant kidney transplant recipients. Some clones are missing from TCRdb's copy, which holds only in-frame ones; the method was immunoSEQ multiplex PCR. The sample yields 110,000 or so clones, almost 95% seen once. Material: CD4+ T cells from blood. The receptors were gathered from a human donor in good health.

J is TRBJ1-1 and V is TRBV5-1; D may be TRBD1 (5 bases). The V end was cut by 5 bases, the J end by 4 bases, with 15 bases between. This CDR3 has 14 amino acids. Germline lookup yields CDR1 SGHRS and CDR2 YFSETQ. The CDR3 bases are TGCGCCAGCAGTCGCGACAGAATGGCCACTGAAGCTTTCTTT. Encoded protein: CASSRDRMATEAFF.

This chain joins TRBV5-1 and TRBJ2-1; the match to TRBD2 covers 7 bases. The CDR3 is 15 residues long. With 1 base clipped from V and 0 bases from J, the junction kept 1 base outside the gene matches. Germline lookup yields CDR1 SGHRS and CDR2 YFSETQ. The DNA of the CDR3 is TGCGCCAGCAGCTTGAGCGGGGACTCCTACAATGAGCAGTTCTTC. Encoded protein: CASSLSGDSYNEQFF.

The J gene is TRBJ2-7, the V gene TRBV14; a weak D match, TRBD1 (6 bases). This CDR3 has 15 amino acids. Deletions cut 3 bases from V and 6 bases from J, with 18 bases between. CDR1 is SGHDN, CDR2 FVKESK, per germline. The CDR3 sequence is CASSQAGTFFGEQYF. CDR3 nucleotides: TGTGCCAGCAGCCAGGCCGGGACATTTTTTGGCGAGCAGTACTTC. The full variable domain, with the rest looked up from reference TRBV14 and TRBJ2-7, is EAGVTQFPSHSVIEKGQTVTLRCDPISGHDNLYWYRRVMGKEIKFLLHFVKESKQDESGMPNNRFLAERTGGTYSTLKVQPAELEDSGVYFCASSQAGTFFGEQYFGPGTRLTVT.

This clone has a single count. CDR3 DNA: TGTGCCAGCCTCTCCCTGGACAGGGGTCATGAGCAGTTCTTC. Its protein product is CASLSLDRGHEQFF. The V call is TRBV19, the J call TRBJ2-1, with 9 bases aligning to TRBD1. Germline CDR1 and CDR2: LNHDA and SQIVND (reference sequence). With V trimmed by 9 bases and J by 8 bases, 11 bases remained unmatched. The CDR3 has 14 amino acids.

The chain joins TRBV12-1 to TRBJ2-3; the table's TRBD2 call for D was not verified on the DNA. TRBV12-1 is a recognized pseudogene. The CDR3 consists of 17 residues. The CDR3 loop reads CASSLGLAGAGGDTQYF. The DNA of the CDR3 is TGTGCCAGCAGCTTGGGACTAGCGGGGGCAGGGGGAGATACGCAGTATTTT.

This chain's CDR3 is CASRTGTGGYGYTF. The CDR3 DNA is TGTGCCAGCAGAACCGGGACGGGGGGTTATGGCTACACCTTC. The rearrangement uses TRBV6-5 and TRBJ1-2; TRBD1 is a possible D gene (5 bases). Trimming cost V 6 bases and J 5 bases, with 16 bases left between them. CDR1 is MNHEY, CDR2 SVGAGI, per germline. The CDR3 covers 14 residues.

V usage is TRBV5-1 and J usage is TRBJ1-2, with D unclear. V lost 1 base and J lost 1, with 5 bases in between. The CDR3 covers 13 residues. CDR1 and CDR2 (germline): SGHRS, YFSETQ. CDR3 nucleotide sequence: TGCGCCAGCAGCTTGCTTGGTAACTATGGCTACACCTTC. This sequence encodes CASSLLGNYGYTF.

The rearrangement uses TRBV7-3 and TRBJ2-7; D could derive from TRBD1 or TRBD2 (5 bases each). The CDR3 totals 16 residues. CDR1 SGHTA and CDR2 FQGTGA come from the germline V gene. The V end was cut by 2 bases, the J end by 0 bases, with 14 bases between. The CDR3 loop is CASSLRAGTSSYEQYF. The CDR3 bases are TGTGCCAGCAGCTTACGGGCCGGGACCTCCTCCTACGAGCAGTACTTC.

The chain carries TRBV10-3 and TRBJ1-2; D gene uncertain. In germline, CDR1 is ENHRY, CDR2 SYGVKD. The CDR3 is 12 residues long. Trimming took 2 bases from V and 4 from J, leaving 5 bases between them. CDR3 loop: CAISEAVYGYTF. The CDR3 coding sequence is TGTGCCATCAGTGAGGCAGTCTATGGCTACACCTTC.

The V call is TRBV9, the J call TRBJ2-5, with 8 bases lining up with TRBD1. The CDR3 sequence is 17 residues long. V was pared by 0 bases and J by 1 base, with 8 bases of the junction left unmatched. Germline CDR1 is SGDLS and CDR2 is YYNGEE. CDR3 loop: CASSVGGTGLVQETQYF. DNA for the CDR3: TGTGCCAGCAGCGTAGGAGGGACAGGATTGGTCCAAGAGACCCAGTACTTC.

The chain uses TRBV5-5 and TRBJ1-1; the D gene is possibly TRBD1 (5 bases). Per germline, CDR1 SGHKS and CDR2 YYEKEE (reference sequence). The CDR3 contains 14 residues. Trimming cost V 0 bases and J 5 bases, with 11 bases left between them. CDR3 bases: TGTGCCAGCAGCTTGGCTCAGGGAAGTACTGAAGCTTTCTTT. This sequence encodes CASSLAQGSTEAFF.

V gene TRBV6-6 combines with J gene TRBJ1-1; the match to TRBD1 covers 9 bases. The CDR3 extends over 14 amino acids. The germline V gene has CDR1 MNHNY and CDR2 SVGAGI (reference sequence). Trimming at V came to 2 bases and at J to 6 bases, leaving 4 bases not matched to a gene. The CDR3 nucleotides are TGTGCCAGCAGTTACAGGGACAGGGTGGCTGAAGCTTTCTTT. This encodes CASSYRDRVAEAFF.